The T cell receptor (beta chain) under discussion was sequenced for a study of blood T cell repertoires in COVID-19 (dated by TCRdb to the early 2020s). With respect to the entire study: The collaborator samples originated in the United States, Italy and Spain and spanned the acute and convalescent phases of COVID-19. Subjects who had been exposed to COVID-19, were actively infected with it, or had recovered from it provided the deeply sampled blood TCRbeta repertoires that made up the dataset. The prospective study material was composed of cDNA or gDNA derived from T cells, B-cell-depleted T cells, or PBMCs. Where available, HLA class I and class II types were obtained from metadata supplied by the sample provider rather than from assay-based typing. Nearly every sample came with metadata listing a de-identified subject ID, COVID-19 status, age in years and sex. The samples were drawn from two sources: the first 160 participants of the ongoing ImmuneRACE study, and approximately 1,300 subjects contributed by 6 global collaborators. A freely available public database, intended as a resource for researchers studying the immune response to SARS-CoV-2, is where the repertoires were released.

What the work shows at the level of the full study, not this receptor alone: The amount of clinical and demographic metadata varied by source and participant and was provided uncurated.

Details on this clone: The clone's antigen remains unknown. Base qualities were left out, and no much larger clone turns up one base away.

TCRbeta CDR3 regions were amplified from genomic DNA by means of the immunoSEQ Assay, a bias-controlled multiplex PCR. The paper's data handling went like this. Within the assay, amplification of reference gene primers was used to estimate how many nucleated cells each sample contained. To quantify the absolute abundance of each unique TCRbeta CDR3 rearrangement, sequence reads were collapsed and filtered. For each sample, productive Simpson clonality was calculated as the square root of Simpson's diversity index over productive rearrangements. TCRdb carries this immuneACCESS record with in-frame sequences only. Its versions omit some clonotypes, under half of them owing to an unresolved V gene in the studies checked, with the rest unexplained. Clonal size and the V and J genes are those of that table, whereas D and trimming came from the DNA. The sample data list under 150,000 clones, and approximately 84% of these were observed just once. Clones ranked in the top ten supply approximately 8.1% of the sample.

Each collaborating institution followed its own protocols to collect whole blood in K2EDTA tubes. Collaborator samples were shipped for TCRbeta analysis as frozen whole blood, isolated PBMCs, or DNA extracted from either sample type. The receptor comes from a woman aged 40 to 50 with acute or convalescent COVID-19. Sequenced material: peripheral blood.

The CDR3 has the sequence CASSLSSQGNHEQYF. The nucleotides read TGTGCCAGCAGCTTAAGCTCACAGGGGAACCACGAGCAGTACTTC. The sequence links TRBV7-9 to TRBJ2-7, with 7 central nucleotides matching TRBD1. For this chain, trimming is 2 bases at the V end and 5 bases at the J end, and the number of junction bases without a gene match is 9. Reading from cysteine to phenylalanine, the CDR3 counts 15 amino acids. The kept DNA is CDR3 alone, 45 bases in frame from the first base. The germline V gene (reference sequence) gives CDR1 as SEHNR and CDR2 as FQNEAQ.